What follows is one TCR beta chain and its context. Antigen: not known. The TCRbeta library incorporated unique molecular identifiers. TCRdb itself ran the PCR reads through MiXCR, one entry per CDR3 protein. The data contain 100,000 or so distinct CDR3 sequences, about 14% of them singletons. This sample is drawn from a study of T-cell reconstitution after alpha-beta-depleted transplantation in children. Findings and caveats of the study: For some patients, TCRbeta diversity was high at day 60 because of recipient T cells and thymic progenitors that survived.

This TCR came from a male patient between 2 and 10 years old who had a stem cell transplant for acute lymphoblastic leukemia, so the T cells may come from the graft donor. The sequencing here drew on PBMCs, mostly from graft donor cells, taken 180 days after TCRalphabeta/CD19-depleted stem cell transplant.

This CDR3 is CASSLMNSLNTEAFF. The CDR3 bases are TGTGCCAGCAGCTTAATGAACAGTTTGAACACTGAAGCTTTCTTT. The V gene is TRBV7-6, the J gene TRBJ1-1; unclear D gene. CDR1 SGHVS and CDR2 FNYEAQ come from the germline V gene. Trimming took off 2 bases at V and 0 bases at J, with 10 bases between the two ends. The length of the CDR3 is 15 residues.